This TCR beta chain comes out of a study of neurological immune-mediated disorders. TCRdb re-called the 5' RACE reads with MiXCR, one entry per CDR3 protein. Of around 83,000 distinct CDR3 sequences listed, over 12% are singletons. Trimming cost V 4 bases and J 0 bases, with 7 bases left between them. CDR3 length equals 13 residues. Germline V gene lookup returns CDR1 ENHRY and CDR2 SYGVKD. The healthy controls volunteered at a blood bank in Maryland, USA. At least ten counts were recorded for this clonotype. The TCR was taken from a woman between 50 and 59 years old in good health. The chain employs TRBV10-3 and TRBJ2-7, with D perhaps assigned TRBD1 or TRBD2 (5 bases each). The sample was PBMCs. Written as DNA, the CDR3 is TGTGCCATCAGTGGTGGGGGCTCCTACGAGCAGTACTTC. This sequence encodes CAISGGGSYEQYF.